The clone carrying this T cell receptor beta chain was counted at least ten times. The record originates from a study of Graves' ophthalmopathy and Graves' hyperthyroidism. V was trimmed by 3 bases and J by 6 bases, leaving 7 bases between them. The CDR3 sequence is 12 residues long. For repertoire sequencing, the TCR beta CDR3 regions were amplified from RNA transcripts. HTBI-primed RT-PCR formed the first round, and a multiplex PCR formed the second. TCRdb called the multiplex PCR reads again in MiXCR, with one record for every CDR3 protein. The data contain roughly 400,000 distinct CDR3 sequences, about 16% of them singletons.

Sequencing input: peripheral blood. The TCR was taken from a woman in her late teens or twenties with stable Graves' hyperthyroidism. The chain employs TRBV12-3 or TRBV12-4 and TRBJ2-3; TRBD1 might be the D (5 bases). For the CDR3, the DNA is TGTGCCAGCAGTTTGTCAGGGGATACGCAGTATTTT. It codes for CASSLSGDTQYF.